The 9 T cell receptor beta chains presented below share a single source sample, sequenced in a study of T cells in Graves' hyperthyroidism and ophthalmopathy. Amplified TCR beta CDR3 regions derived from RNA transcripts. Initially, a first-round RT-PCR of the TCR CDR3 employed the HTBI primer set. TCRdb called the multiplex PCR reads again in MiXCR, with one record for every CDR3 protein. The table lists more than 550,000 distinct CDR3 sequences, about 18% of them singletons. Sequenced input: blood. Every receptor here comes from a man aged 45 to 65 with Graves' hyperthyroidism.

This clonotype occurred a few times. The rearrangement uses TRBV28 and TRBJ2-5; possible D gene TRBD2, 5 bases. V lost 7 bases, J lost 3 bases, and 15 bases lay in between. Germline assignment: CDR1 MDHEN and CDR2 SYDVKM. The CDR3 is 14 residues long. CDR3 coding DNA: TGTGCCAGCAACCTTCTCGGGAAGGAAGAGACCCAGTACTTC. It codes for CASNLLGKEETQYF.

This clonotype was counted ten times or more. The DNA of the CDR3 is TGTGCCAGCAGGCAGTACGAAAAACTGTTTTTT. It codes for CASRQYEKLFF. This rearrangement joins TRBV11-2 to TRBJ1-4; D remains ambiguous. V was cut by 6 bases and J by 8 bases, with 7 bases left in between. The CDR3 spans 11 residues. From germline, CDR1 is SGHAT and CDR2 FQNNGV.

This clonotype has ten or more counts. The chain combines TRBV27 with TRBJ1-5; 8 nucleotides agree with TRBD1. The CDR3 totals 15 residues. Trimming cost V 3 bases and J 4 bases; bases outside gene matches: 5. Germline assignment: CDR1 MNHEY and CDR2 SMNVEV (reference sequence). Here the CDR3 reads CASSFRRDRNQPQHF. The CDR3 DNA is TGTGCCAGCAGTTTCCGCCGGGACAGGAATCAGCCCCAGCATTTT.

The chain joins TRBV7-2 to TRBJ2-3, with a possible D match to TRBD2 (6 bases). The CDR3 has 14 amino acids. The V gene's germline CDR1 is SGHTA and CDR2 FQGNSA. V was pared by 4 bases and J by 5 bases, with 13 bases between. In nucleotides, the CDR3 is TGTGCCAGCAGCTCTAATCAAGCGGGAGATACGCAGTATTTT. This sequence encodes CASSSNQAGDTQYF.

V usage is TRBV27 and J usage is TRBJ1-1, with D perhaps TRBD1 (5 bases). CDR1 and CDR2 (germline): MNHEY, SMNVEV (reference sequence). CDR3 size: 16 residues. The V end was cut by 3 bases, the J end by 2 bases, with 16 bases between. The CDR3 sequence is CASSLSTGHINTEAFF. The DNA for the CDR3 is TGTGCCAGCAGTTTGTCGACCGGACATATTAACACTGAAGCTTTCTTT.

This rearrangement joins TRBV9 to TRBJ2-7; TRBD2 agrees at 10 bases. Germline V gene data show CDR1 as SGDLS and CDR2 as YYNGEE. The CDR3 is 17 residues long. The trim removed 4 bases at V and 4 bases at J, leaving 14 bases unmatched. The CDR3 DNA is TGTGCCAGCAGCCCTTTCGGCACTAGCGGGAAAACTTACGAGCAGTACTTC. Residues: CASSPFGTSGKTYEQYF.

The chain links TRBV27 to TRBJ2-5; 14 bases are a match to TRBD2. Germline V gene sequence: CDR1 MNHEY, CDR2 SMNVEV (reference sequence). Trimming took 6 bases from V and 6 from J; bases not matched to a gene: 9. The CDR3 length is 16 residues. The chain's CDR3 is CASRTSGRAFTQTQYF. CDR3 bases: TGTGCCAGCAGGACTAGCGGGAGGGCTTTTACCCAGACCCAGTACTTC.

This clonotype was detected only a few times. The V and J genes are TRBV7-9 and TRBJ1-4; D not resolved. The V gene lost 0 bases and the J gene lost 8 bases, with 7 bases spanning the gap. This CDR3 comprises 13 residues. CDR1 is SEHNR, CDR2 FQNEAQ, per germline (reference sequence). The CDR3 loop reads CASSLATEEKLFF. In nucleotides, the CDR3 is TGTGCCAGCAGCTTAGCGACCGAGGAAAAACTGTTTTTT. Filled out from reference TRBV7-9 and TRBJ1-4, the complete variable domain reads DTGVSQNPRHKITKRGQNVTFRCDPISEHNRLYWYRQTLGQGPEFLTYFQNEAQLEKSRLLSDRFSAERPKGSFSTLEIQRTEQGDSAMYLCASSLATEEKLFFGSGTQLSVL.

Ten or more counts support this clonotype. The chain couples TRBV20-1 to TRBJ2-3; 8 bases are a match to TRBD2. From germline, CDR1 is DFQATT and CDR2 SNEGSKA (reference sequence). The V segment lost 6 bases and the J segment 9 bases; nucleotides outside the gene matches: 14. This CDR3 spans 14 amino acids. The CDR3 nucleotides read TGCAGTGCGCGACCGGGACTAGGCCGTAGGACGCAGTATTTT. This encodes CSARPGLGRRTQYF.